The following is a TCR beta chain sequence with its context. The data were obtained in a study of control samples from healthy donors and cancer patients. Sequenced by immunoSEQ multiplex PCR; TCRdb stores in-frame clones only, minus some. The table lists under 150,000 clones, 80% to 95% of them singletons. The receptor was derived from a man younger than 45 in good health. Material for sequencing was blood.

CDR3 amino acids: CASRTTSGDEQYF. DNA of the CDR3: TGTGCCAGCAGAACGACTAGCGGAGATGAGCAGTACTTC. The chain recombines TRBV6-5 with TRBJ2-7; TRBD2 matches 9 bases. V was clipped by 6 bases and J by 7 bases; unmatched bases: 7. The V gene's germline CDR1 is MNHEY and CDR2 SVGAGI. The CDR3 has 13 amino acids.